Sequencing of this T cell receptor beta chain was carried out in a study of Ad26.COV2.S vaccination and SARS-CoV-2 variants. Study-level findings and limits: Vaccine and placebo recipients had similar non-spike TCR breadth.

This clone appeared once. Its antigen remains unknown. Profiling relied on immunoSEQ multiplex PCR, and the TCRdb table lists in-frame clones only, not all of them. The data show 350,000 to 500,000 clones, with around 90% seen just once and about 4.5% held by the top ten. The CDR3 totals 15 residues. Looked up from germline, CDR1 is SGHTS and CDR2 is YDEGEE. The trim removed 4 bases at V and 4 bases at J, leaving 8 bases unmatched. Noted treatment: some 20 received Ad26.COV2.S at low or high dose, single or two shots; about 5 received placebo; per-sample allocation not given. Sampling took place 63 days after the first vaccine or placebo injection.

The clonotype originates from a person aged 18 to 65 who received the Ad26.COV2.S COVID-19 vaccine or a placebo. The source material was peripheral blood, sampled in a trial of Ad26.COV2.S vaccine versus placebo. The V and J genes are TRBV5-8 and TRBJ2-5, with 9 bases fitting TRBD2. The CDR3 here is CASSQTSGSGETQYF. The CDR3 DNA reads TGTGCCAGCAGCCAGACTAGCGGATCAGGAGAGACCCAGTACTTC.